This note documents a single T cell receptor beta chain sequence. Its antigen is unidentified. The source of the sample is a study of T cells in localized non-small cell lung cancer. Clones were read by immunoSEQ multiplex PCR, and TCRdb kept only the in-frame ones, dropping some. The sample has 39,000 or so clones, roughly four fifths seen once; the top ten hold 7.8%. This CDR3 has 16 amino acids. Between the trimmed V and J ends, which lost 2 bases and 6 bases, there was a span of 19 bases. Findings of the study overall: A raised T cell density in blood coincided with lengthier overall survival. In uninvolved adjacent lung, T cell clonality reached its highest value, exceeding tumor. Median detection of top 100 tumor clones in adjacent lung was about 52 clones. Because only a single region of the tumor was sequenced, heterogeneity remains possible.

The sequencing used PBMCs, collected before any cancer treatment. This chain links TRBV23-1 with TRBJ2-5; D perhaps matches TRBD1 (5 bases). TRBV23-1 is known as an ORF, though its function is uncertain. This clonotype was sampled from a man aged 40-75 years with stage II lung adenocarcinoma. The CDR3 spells CASSQPDSLEGKTQYF. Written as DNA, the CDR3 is TGCGCCAGCAGTCAACCCGACAGCTTGGAAGGGAAGACCCAGTACTTC.